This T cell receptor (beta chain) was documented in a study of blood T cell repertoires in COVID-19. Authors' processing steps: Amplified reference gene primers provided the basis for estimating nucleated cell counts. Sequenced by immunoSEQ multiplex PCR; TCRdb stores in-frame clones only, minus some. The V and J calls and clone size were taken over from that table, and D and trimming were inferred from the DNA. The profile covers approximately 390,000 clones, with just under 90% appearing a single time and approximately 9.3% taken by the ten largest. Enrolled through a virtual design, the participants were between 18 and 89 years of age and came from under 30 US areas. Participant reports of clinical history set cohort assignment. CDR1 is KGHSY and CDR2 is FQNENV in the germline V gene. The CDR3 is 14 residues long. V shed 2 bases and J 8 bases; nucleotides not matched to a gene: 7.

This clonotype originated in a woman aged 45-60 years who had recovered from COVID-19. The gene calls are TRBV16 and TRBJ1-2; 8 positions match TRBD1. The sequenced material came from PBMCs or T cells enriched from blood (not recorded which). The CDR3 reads CASSQDGQGIGYTF. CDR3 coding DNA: TGTGCCAGCAGCCAAGATGGACAGGGAATAGGCTACACCTTC. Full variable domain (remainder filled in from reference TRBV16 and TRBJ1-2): GEEVAQTPKHLVRGEGQKAKLYCAPIKGHSYVFWYQQVLKNEFKFLISFQNENVFDETGMPKERFSAKCLPNSPCSLEIQATKLEDSAVYFCASSQDGQGIGYTFGSGTRLTVV.